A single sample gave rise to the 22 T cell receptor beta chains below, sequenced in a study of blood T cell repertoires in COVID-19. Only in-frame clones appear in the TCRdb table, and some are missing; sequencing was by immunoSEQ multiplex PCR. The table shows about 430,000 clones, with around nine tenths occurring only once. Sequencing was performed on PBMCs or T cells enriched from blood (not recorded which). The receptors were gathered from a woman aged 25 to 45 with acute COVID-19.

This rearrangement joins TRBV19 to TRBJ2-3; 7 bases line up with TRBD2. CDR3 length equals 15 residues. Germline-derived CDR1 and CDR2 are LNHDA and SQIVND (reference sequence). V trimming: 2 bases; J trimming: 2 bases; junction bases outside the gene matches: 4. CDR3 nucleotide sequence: TGTGCCAGTAGTATAAGCCGGGGGGACACAGATACGCAGTATTTT. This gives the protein CASSISRGDTDTQYF.

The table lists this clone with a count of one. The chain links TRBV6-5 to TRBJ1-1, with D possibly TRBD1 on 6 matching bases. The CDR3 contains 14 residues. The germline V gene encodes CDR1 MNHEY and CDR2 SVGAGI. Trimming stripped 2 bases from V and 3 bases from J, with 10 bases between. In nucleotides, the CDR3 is TGTGCCAGCAGTTACAGAGGGGGTTACACTGAAGCTTTCTTT. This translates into CASSYRGGYTEAFF.

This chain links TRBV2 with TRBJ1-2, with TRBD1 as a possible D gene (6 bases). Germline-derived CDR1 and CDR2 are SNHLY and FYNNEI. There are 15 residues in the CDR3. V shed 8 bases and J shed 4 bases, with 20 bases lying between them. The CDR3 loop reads CASGNEQGSVYGYTF. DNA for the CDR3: TGTGCCAGCGGGAACGAACAGGGATCGGTCTATGGCTACACCTTC.

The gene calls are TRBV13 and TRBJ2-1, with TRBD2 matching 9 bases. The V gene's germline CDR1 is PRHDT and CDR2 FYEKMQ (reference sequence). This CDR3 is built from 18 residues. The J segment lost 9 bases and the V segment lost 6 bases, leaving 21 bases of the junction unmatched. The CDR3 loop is CASSFIPRVVAGVSEQFF. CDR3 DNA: TGTGCCAGCAGTTTCATCCCCCGGGTGGTAGCGGGGGTAAGTGAGCAGTTCTTC. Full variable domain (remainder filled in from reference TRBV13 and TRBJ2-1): AAGVIQSPRHLIKEKRETATLKCYPIPRHDTVYWYQQGPGQDPQFLISFYEKMQSDKGSIPDRFSAQQFSDYHSELNMSSLELGDSALYFCASSFIPRVVAGVSEQFFGPGTRLTVL.

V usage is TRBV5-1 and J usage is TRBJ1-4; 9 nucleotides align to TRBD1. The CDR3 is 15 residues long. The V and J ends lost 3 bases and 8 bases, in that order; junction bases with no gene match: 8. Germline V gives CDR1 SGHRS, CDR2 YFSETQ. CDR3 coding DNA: TGCGCCAGCAGCTACCGGGACAGGGCGTTGGAAAAACTGTTTTTT. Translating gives CASSYRDRALEKLFF.

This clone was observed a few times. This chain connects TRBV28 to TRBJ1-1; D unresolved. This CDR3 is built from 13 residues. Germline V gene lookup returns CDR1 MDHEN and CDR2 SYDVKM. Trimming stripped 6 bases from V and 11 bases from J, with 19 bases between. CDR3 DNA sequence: TGTGCCAGCAGCACCTCCTTTTTGAGGGTGGCTTTCTTT. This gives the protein CASSTSFLRVAFF.

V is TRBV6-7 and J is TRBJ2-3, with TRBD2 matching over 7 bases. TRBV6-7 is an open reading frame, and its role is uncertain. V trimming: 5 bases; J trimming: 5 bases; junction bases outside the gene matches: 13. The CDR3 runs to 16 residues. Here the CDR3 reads CASSNKRGVRGDTQYF. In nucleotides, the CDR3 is TGTGCCAGCAGTAACAAACGGGGGGTCCGGGGAGATACGCAGTATTTT.

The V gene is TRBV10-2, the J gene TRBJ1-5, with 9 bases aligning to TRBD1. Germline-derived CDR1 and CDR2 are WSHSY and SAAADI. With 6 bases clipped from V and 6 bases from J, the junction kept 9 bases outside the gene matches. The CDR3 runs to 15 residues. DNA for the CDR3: TGCGCCAGCAGCCCGGGACAGGGTTCGTTTCAGCCCCAGCATTTT. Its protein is CASSPGQGSFQPQHF.

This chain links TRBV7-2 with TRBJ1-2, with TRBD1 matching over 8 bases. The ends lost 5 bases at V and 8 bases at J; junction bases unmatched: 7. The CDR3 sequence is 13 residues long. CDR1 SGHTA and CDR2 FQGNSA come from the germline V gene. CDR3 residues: CASSPTGAEGYTF. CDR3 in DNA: TGTGCCAGCAGCCCGACAGGGGCGGAGGGCTACACCTTC. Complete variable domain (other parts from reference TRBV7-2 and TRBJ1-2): GAGVSQSPSNKVTEKGKDVELRCDPISGHTALYWYRQSLGQGLEFLIYFQGNSAPDKSGLPSDRFSAERTGGSVSTLTIQRTQQEDSAVYLCASSPTGAEGYTFGSGTRLTVV.

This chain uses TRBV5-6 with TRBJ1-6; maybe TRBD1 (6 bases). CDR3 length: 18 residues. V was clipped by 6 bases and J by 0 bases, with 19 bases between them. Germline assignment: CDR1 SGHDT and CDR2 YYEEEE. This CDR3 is CASTTLQGLSSYNSPLHF. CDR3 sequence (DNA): TGTGCCAGCACGACCCTACAGGGTCTGAGCTCCTATAATTCACCCCTCCACTTT.

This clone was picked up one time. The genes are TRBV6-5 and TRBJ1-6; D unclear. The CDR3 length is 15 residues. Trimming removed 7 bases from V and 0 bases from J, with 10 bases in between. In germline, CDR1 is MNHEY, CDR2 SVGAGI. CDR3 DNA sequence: TGTGCCAGCAAACTAGAGAGCTCCTATAATTCACCCCTCCACTTT. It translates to CASKLESSYNSPLHF.

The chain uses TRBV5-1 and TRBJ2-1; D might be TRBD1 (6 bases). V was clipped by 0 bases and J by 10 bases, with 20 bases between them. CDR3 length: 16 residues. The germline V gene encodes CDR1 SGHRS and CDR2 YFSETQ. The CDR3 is CASSLVAGVLRVEQFF. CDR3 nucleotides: TGCGCCAGCAGCTTGGTGGCAGGGGTTCTGCGGGTAGAGCAGTTCTTC.

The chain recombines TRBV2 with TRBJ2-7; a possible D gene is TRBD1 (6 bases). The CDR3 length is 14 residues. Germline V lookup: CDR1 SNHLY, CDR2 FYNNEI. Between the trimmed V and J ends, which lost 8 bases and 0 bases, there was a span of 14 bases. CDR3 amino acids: CASGEDRRSYEQYF. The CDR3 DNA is TGTGCCAGCGGCGAAGACAGGCGCTCCTACGAGCAGTACTTC.

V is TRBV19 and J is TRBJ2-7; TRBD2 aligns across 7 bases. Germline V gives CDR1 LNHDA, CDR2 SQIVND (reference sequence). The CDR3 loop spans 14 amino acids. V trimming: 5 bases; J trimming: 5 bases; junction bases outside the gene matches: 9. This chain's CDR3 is CASSGRDNLDEQYF. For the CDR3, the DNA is TGTGCCAGTAGTGGGAGGGATAATTTGGACGAGCAGTACTTC.

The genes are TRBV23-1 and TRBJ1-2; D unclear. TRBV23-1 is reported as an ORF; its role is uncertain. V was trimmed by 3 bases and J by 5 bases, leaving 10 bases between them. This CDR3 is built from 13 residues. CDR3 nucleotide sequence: TGCGCCAGCAGTCACTGGCCCCCATATGGCTACACCTTC. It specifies CASSHWPPYGYTF.

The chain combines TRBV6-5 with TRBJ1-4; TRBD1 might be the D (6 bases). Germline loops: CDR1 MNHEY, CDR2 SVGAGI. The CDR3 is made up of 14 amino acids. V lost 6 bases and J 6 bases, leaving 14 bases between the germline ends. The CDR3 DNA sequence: TGTGCCAGCAGGAAGGGGGATTGGGATGAAAAACTGTTTTTT. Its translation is CASRKGDWDEKLFF.

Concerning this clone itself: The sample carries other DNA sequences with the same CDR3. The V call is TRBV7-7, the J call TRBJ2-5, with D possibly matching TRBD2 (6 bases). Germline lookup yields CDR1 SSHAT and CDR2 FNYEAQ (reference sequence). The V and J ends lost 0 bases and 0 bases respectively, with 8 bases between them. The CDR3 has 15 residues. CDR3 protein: CASSLAGGYQETQYF. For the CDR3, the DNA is TGTGCCAGCAGCTTAGCGGGGGGATACCAAGAGACCCAGTACTTC.

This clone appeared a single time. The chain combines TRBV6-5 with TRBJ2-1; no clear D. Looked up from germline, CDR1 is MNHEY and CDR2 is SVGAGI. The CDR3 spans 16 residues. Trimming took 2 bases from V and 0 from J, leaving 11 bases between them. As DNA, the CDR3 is TGTGCCAGCAGTTACGTTTCTGGCGGCTCCTACAATGAGCAGTTCTTC. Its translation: CASSYVSGGSYNEQFF.

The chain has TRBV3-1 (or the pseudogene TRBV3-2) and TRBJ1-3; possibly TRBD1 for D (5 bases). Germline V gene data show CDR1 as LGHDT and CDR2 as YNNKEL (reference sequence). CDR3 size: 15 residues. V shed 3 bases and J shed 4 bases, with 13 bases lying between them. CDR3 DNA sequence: TGTGCCAGCAGCCACGCAGGGTTTTCAGGAAACACCATATATTTT. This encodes CASSHAGFSGNTIYF.

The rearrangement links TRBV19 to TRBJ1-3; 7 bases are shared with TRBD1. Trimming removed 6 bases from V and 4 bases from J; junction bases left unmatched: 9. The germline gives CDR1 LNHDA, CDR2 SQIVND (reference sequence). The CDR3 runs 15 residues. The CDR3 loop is CASRRKGQNGNTIYF. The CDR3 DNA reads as TGTGCCAGTAGAAGAAAGGGACAGAACGGAAACACCATATATTTT.

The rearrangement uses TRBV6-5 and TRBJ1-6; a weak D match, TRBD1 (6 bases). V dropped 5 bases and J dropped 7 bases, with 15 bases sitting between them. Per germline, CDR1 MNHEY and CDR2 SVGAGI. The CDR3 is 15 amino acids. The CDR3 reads CASSPQGMGNSPLHF. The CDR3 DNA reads TGTGCCAGCAGTCCCCAGGGGATGGGGAATTCACCCCTCCACTTT.

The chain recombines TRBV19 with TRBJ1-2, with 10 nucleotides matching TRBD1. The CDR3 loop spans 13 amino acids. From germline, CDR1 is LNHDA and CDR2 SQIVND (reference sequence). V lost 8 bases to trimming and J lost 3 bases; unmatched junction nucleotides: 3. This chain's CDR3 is CASQGQGDYGYTF. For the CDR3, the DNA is TGTGCCAGTCAAGGACAGGGGGACTATGGCTACACCTTC.